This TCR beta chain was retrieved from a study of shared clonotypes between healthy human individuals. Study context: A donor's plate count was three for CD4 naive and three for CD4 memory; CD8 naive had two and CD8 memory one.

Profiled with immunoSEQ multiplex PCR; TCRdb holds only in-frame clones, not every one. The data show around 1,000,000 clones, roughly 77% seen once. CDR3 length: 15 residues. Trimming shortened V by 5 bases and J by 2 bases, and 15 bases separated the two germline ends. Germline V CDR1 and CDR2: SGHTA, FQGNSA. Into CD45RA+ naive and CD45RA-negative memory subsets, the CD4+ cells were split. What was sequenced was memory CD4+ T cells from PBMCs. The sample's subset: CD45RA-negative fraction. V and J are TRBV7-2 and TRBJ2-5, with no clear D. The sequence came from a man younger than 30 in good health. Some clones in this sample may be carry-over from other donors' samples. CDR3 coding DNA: TGTGCCAGCAGCCTAACTCGCGACGGACAAGAGACCCAGTACTTC. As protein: CASSLTRDGQETQYF.